This note documents a single T cell receptor beta chain sequence. A much larger clone differs by one base, so this may be a read error. The data are from a study of neurological immune-mediated disorders. Synthesis of cDNA was carried out by template-switch 5'RACE. The reaction used 10-nucleotide random UMIs. Every sequencing run drew on 15-18 subjects and yielded over 160 million TCR-beta sequences. TCRdb analysed the 5' RACE reads with MiXCR anew, one entry per CDR3 protein. The sample has 65,000 to 80,000 distinct CDR3 sequences; about 15% are singletons. For the unsorted libraries, 2 million PBMCs stored at -80 C served as input. The V and J ends lost 4 bases and 2 bases, in that order; junction bases with no gene match: 9. Germline CDR1 is DFQATT and CDR2 is SNEGSKA (reference sequence). This CDR3 contains 16 residues.

This sequence originates from a woman aged 40 to 55 in good health. The chain couples TRBV20-1 to TRBJ2-3; 10 bases align to TRBD2. The specimen was PBMCs. In DNA, the CDR3 is TGCAGTGCTATAGACTTTAGCGGGGGGATCACAGATACGCAGTATTTT. Translating gives CSAIDFSGGITDTQYF.